Presented here are 20 T cell receptor beta chains from one specimen sequenced in a study of human T cells and chemical hapten exposure. From the RACE reads, TCRdb called clonotypes with MiXCR, one entry per CDR3 protein. The sample lists 100,000 or so distinct CDR3 sequences, roughly a tenth occurring once. The time point is: patch test 1, 2 weeks after DPC sensitization. Treatment defined: therapeutic diphenylcyclopropenone sensitization with weekly scalp DPC. Source: whole blood, taken in connection with sensitization to the hapten diphenylcyclopropenone (DPC). All receptors come from a man aged 40-49 years with alopecia areata. Some clones in this sample may be carry-over from other donors' samples.

This clonotype was observed a handful of times. This chain joins TRBV25-1 and TRBJ2-3; D gene ambiguous. The V gene's germline CDR1 is MGHDK and CDR2 SYGVNS. V lost 8 bases to trimming and J lost 0 bases, with 12 bases between them. The CDR3 totals 14 residues. CDR3 bases: TGTGCCAGCCTCCTCCACGACAGCACAGATACGCAGTATTTT. This gives the protein CASLLHDSTDTQYF.

This rearrangement joins TRBV12-3 or TRBV12-4 to TRBJ2-1, with 9 bases identical to TRBD2. This CDR3 is 16 amino acids long. Unmatched junction bases numbered 13, after V lost 5 bases and J lost 8 bases. The DNA for the CDR3 is TGTGCCAGCAGTGCCGGGGCTAGCGGGATAAGGCATGAGCAGTTCTTC. This sequence encodes CASSAGASGIRHEQFF.

This clonotype has ten or more counts. A junction boundary mismatches the germline segment, possibly from a read error. The J gene is TRBJ2-5, the V gene TRBV7-7; tentatively, D is TRBD1 (6 bases). Germline V CDR1 and CDR2: SSHAT, FNYEAQ (reference sequence). The CDR3 is 15 residues long. CDR3 nucleotide sequence: TGTGCTAGCAGCTGGGAGACAGGCTTCCAAGAGACCCAGTACTTC. Encoded protein: CASSWETGFQETQYF.

Details on this clonotype: A much larger clone differs from this one at a single base, so this may be a read error. The V call is TRBV12-3 or TRBV12-4, the J call TRBJ2-4, with D possibly TRBD2 on 5 matching bases. This CDR3 spans 14 amino acids. Deletions cut 6 bases from V and 5 bases from J, with 14 bases between. The CDR3 sequence: CASSHRLRENIQYF. The CDR3 coding sequence is TGTGCCAGCAGCCACCGACTAAGAGAAAACATTCAGTACTTC.

This clonotype was detected a few times. The chain is built from TRBV20-1 and TRBJ2-3; 7 nucleotides align to TRBD2. Trimming cost V 6 bases and J 6 bases; bases outside gene matches: 12. Germline values: CDR1 DFQATT, CDR2 SNEGSKA (reference sequence). There are 14 residues in the CDR3. The CDR3 nucleotides read TGCAGTGCGAGCCGGGGGGACCGTCTTGATACGCAGTATTTT. It codes for CSASRGDRLDTQYF.

This clonotype was detected only a few times. The chain combines TRBV29-1 with TRBJ2-2; no reliable D call. V shed 5 bases and J shed 3 bases, with 4 bases lying between them. In germline, CDR1 is SQVTM, CDR2 ANQGSEA. CDR3 length equals 11 residues. CDR3 sequence (DNA): TGCAGCGTTCGCGACACCGGGGAGCTGTTTTTT. This sequence encodes CSVRDTGELFF.

This clonotype came up a few times. The V gene is TRBV18, the J gene TRBJ2-3; TRBD1 matches at 8 bases. This CDR3 comprises 16 residues. Germline values: CDR1 KGHSH, CDR2 LQKENI. V lost 3 bases and J lost 3; bases outside the gene matches: 8. CDR3 coding DNA: TGTGCCAGCTCACCTAGTCGGCAGGGGGCAACAGATACGCAGTATTTT. Protein sequence: CASSPSRQGATDTQYF.

On this clonotype itself: A single base separates this from a much larger clone, so it may be a read error. J is TRBJ2-2 and V is TRBV3-1; tentatively, D is TRBD2 (5 bases). The CDR3 has 17 amino acids. Trimming shortened V by 3 bases and J by 0 bases, and 14 bases separated the two germline ends. Looked up from germline, CDR1 is LGHDT and CDR2 is YNNKEL (reference sequence). The CDR3 loop reads CASSHTRTGSNTGELFF. The CDR3 nucleotides read TGTGCCAGCAGCCACACCCGGACTGGCTCGAACACCGGGGAGCTGTTTTTT.

This clonotype was found a few times. The chain combines TRBV20-1 with TRBJ1-2; D not resolved. V was trimmed by 3 bases and J by 4 bases, leaving 12 bases between them. CDR1 DFQATT and CDR2 SNEGSKA come from the germline V gene (reference sequence). The CDR3 covers 13 residues. The CDR3 loop is CSARSPVTYGYTF. The CDR3 nucleotides are TGCAGTGCTAGGTCTCCGGTAACCTATGGCTACACCTTC.

CDR3: CASSFSPVGNTEAFF. Here the CDR3 DNA reads TGTGCCAGCAGCTTTTCGCCTGTTGGGAACACTGAAGCTTTCTTT. This chain uses TRBV7-3 with TRBJ1-1, with D unresolved. The V and J ends lost 3 bases and 1 base respectively, with 12 bases between them. CDR1 and CDR2 (germline): SGHTA, FQGTGA. The CDR3 totals 15 residues. The full variable domain, completed using reference TRBV7-3 and TRBJ1-1, is GAGVSQTPSNKVTEKGKYVELRCDPISGHTALYWYRQSLGQGPEFLIYFQGTGAADDSGLPNDRFFAVRPEGSVSTLKIQRTERGDSAVYLCASSFSPVGNTEAFFGQGTRLTVV.

This clonotype was detected many times. The chain combines TRBV20-1 with TRBJ2-5, with D hard to call. The CDR3 is made up of 14 amino acids. The V end lost 4 bases, the J end lost 7 bases, and 19 bases lay between the germline ends. Germline V gene sequence: CDR1 DFQATT, CDR2 SNEGSKA (reference sequence). This chain's CDR3 is CSATPDGRHATQYF. CDR3 nucleotides: TGCAGTGCTACCCCGGACGGACGTCATGCGACCCAGTACTTC.

Only a few counts were recorded for this clonotype. V is TRBV7-2 and J is TRBJ2-3; either TRBD1 or TRBD2 may supply D (7 bases each). Trimming stripped 7 bases from V and 1 base from J, with 21 bases between. This CDR3 contains 17 residues. Germline CDR1 reads SGHTA; CDR2 reads FQGNSA. The CDR3 nucleotides are TGTGCCAGCACCAGGGGGGGAGGGACACCCCGCACAGATACGCAGTATTTT. Its protein product is CASTRGGGTPRTDTQYF.

This clonotype has a handful of counts. This chain joins TRBV7-2 and TRBJ2-6; TRBD2 is a possible D gene (6 bases). The V end lost 1 base, the J end lost 5 bases, and 9 bases lay between the germline ends. The CDR3 consists of 15 residues. Germline V lookup: CDR1 SGHTA, CDR2 FQGNSA. The CDR3 region is CASSLGRVWANVLTF. The CDR3 DNA follows: TGTGCCAGCAGCTTAGGGAGGGTCTGGGCCAACGTCCTGACTTTC.

This clonotype appeared many times. CDR3 amino acids: CASSQDRSQNTEAFF. In DNA, the CDR3 is TGTGCCAGCAGCCAAGATCGATCGCAGAACACTGAAGCTTTCTTT. This chain joins TRBV3-1 and TRBJ1-1, with D hard to call. The V gene's germline CDR1 is LGHDT and CDR2 YNNKEL (reference sequence). The CDR3 is made up of 15 amino acids. Trimming shortened V by 0 bases and J by 1 base, and 9 bases separated the two germline ends.

This clonotype was recorded a few times. The chain links TRBV6-2 or TRBV6-3 to TRBJ2-6; D perhaps matches TRBD1 (6 bases). This CDR3 contains 14 residues. The V end lost 9 bases, the J end lost 3 bases, and 12 bases lay between the germline ends. CDR1 and CDR2 (germline): MNHEY, SVGEGT. The CDR3 protein is CASTGFIGANVLTF. The CDR3 DNA is TGTGCCAGTACAGGGTTCATTGGGGCCAACGTCCTGACTTTC.

V and J are TRBV13 and TRBJ1-5, with D tentatively TRBD1 (6 bases). Trimming left V 2 bases short and J 1 base short, with 6 bases between. CDR3 length: 14 residues. Germline V gives CDR1 PRHDT, CDR2 FYEKMQ (reference sequence). DNA of the CDR3: TGTGCCAGCAGCTTAAGGGGGAGCAATCAGCCCCAGCATTTT. Protein: CASSLRGSNQPQHF. Combining the CDR3 with reference TRBV13 and TRBJ1-5 gives the whole variable domain AAGVIQSPRHLIKEKRETATLKCYPIPRHDTVYWYQQGPGQDPQFLISFYEKMQSDKGSIPDRFSAQQFSDYHSELNMSSLELGDSALYFCASSLRGSNQPQHFGDGTRLSIL.

The chain joins TRBV3-1 to TRBJ1-2; 7 nucleotides line up with TRBD1. Losses at the gene ends were 1 base for V and 2 bases for J; bases not matched to a gene: 4. The CDR3 covers 15 residues. The germline CDR1 and CDR2 sequences are LGHDT and YNNKEL (reference sequence). The CDR3 loop is CASSQAPGQNYGYTF. As DNA, the CDR3 is TGTGCCAGCAGCCAAGCTCCGGGACAGAACTATGGCTACACCTTC.

V is TRBV28 and J is TRBJ2-3; D is perhaps TRBD2 (5 bases). Germline V gene data show CDR1 as MDHEN and CDR2 as SYDVKM. V lost 1 base and J 4 bases, leaving 9 bases between the germline ends. The CDR3 totals 14 residues. In DNA, the CDR3 is TGTGCCAGCAGTTTATCCCGGGAATCAGATACGCAGTATTTT. Translated, it gives CASSLSRESDTQYF.

This clonotype was picked up a small number of times. The rearrangement links TRBV19 to TRBJ2-1; 10 nucleotides match TRBD2. The trim removed 4 bases at V and 8 bases at J, leaving 23 bases unmatched. CDR3 size: 20 residues. The germline gives CDR1 LNHDA, CDR2 SQIVND (reference sequence). In DNA form, the CDR3 reads TGTGCCAGTAGTAGCCCCCGGAACAGGGGTCCGAGGACTAGCGGTTATGAGCAGTTCTTC. This codes for CASSSPRNRGPRTSGYEQFF.

The chain has TRBV10-3 and TRBJ2-1; tentatively, D is TRBD1 (6 bases). The CDR3 is made up of 15 amino acids. Per the germline V gene, CDR1 is ENHRY and CDR2 is SYGVKD. Trimming took 11 bases from V and 6 from J, leaving 23 bases between them. CDR3 protein: CAASRGPDLANEQFF. The CDR3 DNA is TGTGCCGCTAGCAGGGGCCCTGACTTGGCCAATGAGCAGTTCTTC.